Reported below is one TCR beta chain. What it binds is unknown. This PCR relied on a set of 60 Vbeta primers and 13 Jbeta primers. Profiled with immunoSEQ multiplex PCR; TCRdb holds only in-frame clones, not every one. Of about 130,000 clones listed, around 74% were seen once; the top ten hold roughly 6.3%. The data stem from a study of cytomegalovirus exposure and HLA in healthy donors. The study, taken as a whole, reports: Judged likely to be a sequencing artifact was a cluster of highly shared sequence variants.

V lost 4 bases and J lost 3; bases outside the gene matches: 6. CDR3 length equals 15 residues. Germline V CDR1 and CDR2: WNHNN, SYGVQD (reference sequence). Source material: PBMCs. The source of this sequence is a woman aged 45-60 years in good health and CMV-seropositive. The chain uses TRBV10-1 and TRBJ1-5; the match to TRBD1 covers 7 bases. The CDR3 DNA sequence: TGCGCCAGCAGTGGAGACAGGGCTCTCAATCAGCCCCAGCATTTT. It is translated as CASSGDRALNQPQHF.